This T cell receptor (beta chain) emerged from a study of blood T cell repertoires in COVID-19. Study-level background: Acute and convalescent COVID-19 samples came from the United States, Italy and Spain. Sample material is recorded as cDNA or gDNA derived from T cells, B-cell-depleted T cells, or PBMCs.

Trimming removed 5 bases from V and 0 bases from J, with 14 bases in between. Germline CDR1 is MNHEY and CDR2 is SMNVEV (reference sequence). The CDR3 is 17 amino acids. As handled by the study authors: How many nucleated cells were present was estimated from reference gene primer amplification. Using immunoSEQ multiplex PCR, the repertoire was profiled, and TCRdb retains in-frame clones only, with some absent. Clone size and the V and J calls come from that table; the DNA yielded D and trimming. The sample carries some 280,000 clones, about nine tenths recorded once. The gene calls are TRBV27 and TRBJ1-6; D may be TRBD1 (5 bases). The receptor was derived from a woman in her thirties with active or convalescent COVID-19. Sample: peripheral blood. CDR3 amino acids: CASSPRQSSSYNSPLHF. As DNA, the CDR3 is TGTGCCAGCAGTCCCCGACAGTCCAGCTCCTATAATTCACCCCTCCACTTT.